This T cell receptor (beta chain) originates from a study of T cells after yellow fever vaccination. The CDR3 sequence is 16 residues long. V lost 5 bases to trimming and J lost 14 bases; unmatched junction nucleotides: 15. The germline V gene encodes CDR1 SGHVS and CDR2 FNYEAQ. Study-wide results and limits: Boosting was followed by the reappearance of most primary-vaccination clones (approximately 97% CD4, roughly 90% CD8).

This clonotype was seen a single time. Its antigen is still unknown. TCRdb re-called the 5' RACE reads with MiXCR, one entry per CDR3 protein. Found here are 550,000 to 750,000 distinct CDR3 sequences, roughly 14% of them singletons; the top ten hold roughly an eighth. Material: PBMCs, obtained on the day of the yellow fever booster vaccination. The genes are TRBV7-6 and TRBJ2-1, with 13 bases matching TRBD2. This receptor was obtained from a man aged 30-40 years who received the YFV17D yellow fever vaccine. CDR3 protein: CASSPQGTSGTGSKFF. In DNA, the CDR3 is TGTGCCAGCAGCCCACAGGGGACTAGCGGGACGGGTTCTAAGTTCTTC.